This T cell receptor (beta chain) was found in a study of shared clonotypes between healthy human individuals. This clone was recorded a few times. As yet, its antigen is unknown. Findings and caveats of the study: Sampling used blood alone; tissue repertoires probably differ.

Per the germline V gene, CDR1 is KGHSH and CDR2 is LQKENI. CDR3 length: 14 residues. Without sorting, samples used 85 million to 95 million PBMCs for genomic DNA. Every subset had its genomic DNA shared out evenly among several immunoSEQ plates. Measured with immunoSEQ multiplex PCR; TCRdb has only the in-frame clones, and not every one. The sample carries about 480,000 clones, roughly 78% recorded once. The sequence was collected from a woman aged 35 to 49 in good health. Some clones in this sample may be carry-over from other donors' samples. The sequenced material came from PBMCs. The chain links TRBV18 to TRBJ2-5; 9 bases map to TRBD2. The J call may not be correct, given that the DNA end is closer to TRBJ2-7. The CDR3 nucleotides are TGTGCCAGCTCACCTATAGCGGGAGCCTACGAGCAGTACTTC. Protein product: CASSPIAGAYEQYF.